The 5 T cell receptor beta chains given below trace back to one sample, sequenced in a study of technical replicates of blood from a few donors. Only in-frame clones appear in the TCRdb table, and some are missing; sequencing was by immunoSEQ multiplex PCR. The table has some 78,000 clones, 93% seen once; the top ten hold approximately 0.45%. The sequenced sample consisted of T cells isolated from PBMCs. All receptors derive from a human donor in good health.

The chain joins TRBV27 to TRBJ2-7, with D uncertain. The V and J ends lost 0 bases and 1 base respectively, with 13 bases between them. The germline CDR1 and CDR2 sequences are MNHEY and SMNVEV (reference sequence). The CDR3 consists of 16 residues. CDR3 sequence reads: CASSLSRVTDSYEQYF. The DNA of the CDR3 is TGTGCCAGCAGTTTATCTCGGGTTACTGATTCCTACGAGCAGTACTTC.

This clone was found once. This chain uses TRBV30 with TRBJ1-4; D is unclear. V shed 3 bases and J shed 3 bases, with 8 bases lying between them. The CDR3 runs to 13 residues. In germline, CDR1 is GTSNPN, CDR2 SVGIG (reference sequence). The CDR3 is CAWRKEANEKLFF. The CDR3 DNA reads as TGTGCCTGGAGGAAGGAGGCTAATGAAAAACTGTTTTTT.

The rearrangement links TRBV28 to TRBJ2-7; 8 bases are shared with TRBD1. Germline CDR1 and CDR2: MDHEN and SYDVKM. The CDR3 runs to 13 residues. With V trimmed by 6 bases and J by 6 bases, 7 bases remained unmatched. CDR3 sequence: CASRIQGAREQYF. CDR3 coding DNA: TGTGCCAGCAGGATTCAGGGGGCGCGCGAGCAGTACTTC.

The chain uses TRBV5-1 and TRBJ1-1; TRBD1 might be the D (5 bases). Germline V gives CDR1 SGHRS, CDR2 YFSETQ. Trimming removed 0 bases from V and 4 bases from J, with 10 bases in between. The CDR3 spans 14 residues. CDR3 nucleotide sequence: TGCGCCAGCAGCTTGGGCCAGGGCGGCACTGAAGCTTTCTTT. Translated, it gives CASSLGQGGTEAFF.

V usage is TRBV19 and J usage is TRBJ2-1, with D possibly TRBD2 on 5 matching bases. The CDR3 spans 14 residues. CDR1 and CDR2 (germline): LNHDA, SQIVND (reference sequence). Trimming took 6 bases from V and 5 from J, leaving 14 bases between them. This CDR3 reads CASRGLEVHNEQFF. The CDR3 region has the DNA TGTGCCAGTAGAGGGTTGGAGGTGCACAATGAGCAGTTCTTC.